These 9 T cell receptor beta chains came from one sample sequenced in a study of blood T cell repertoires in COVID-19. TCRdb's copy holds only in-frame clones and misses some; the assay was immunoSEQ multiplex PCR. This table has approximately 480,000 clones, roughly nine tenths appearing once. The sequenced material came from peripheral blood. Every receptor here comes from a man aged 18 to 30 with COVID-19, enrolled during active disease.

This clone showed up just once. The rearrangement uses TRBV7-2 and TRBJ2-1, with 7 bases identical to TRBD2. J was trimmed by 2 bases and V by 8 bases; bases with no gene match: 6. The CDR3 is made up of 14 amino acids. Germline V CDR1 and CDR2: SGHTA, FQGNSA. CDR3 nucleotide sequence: TGTGCCAGCCGACCTAGCGGTGCCTACAATGAGCAGTTCTTC. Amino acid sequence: CASRPSGAYNEQFF.

CDR3 bases: TGTGCCAGCTGGCATGGGGGGGAGCAGTACTTC. The encoded protein is CASWHGGEQYF. This chain connects TRBV25-1 to TRBJ2-7; D is perhaps TRBD2 (6 bases). Trimming left V 8 bases short and J 7 bases short, with 12 bases between. Germline-derived CDR1 and CDR2 are MGHDK and SYGVNS. The CDR3 sequence is 11 residues long.

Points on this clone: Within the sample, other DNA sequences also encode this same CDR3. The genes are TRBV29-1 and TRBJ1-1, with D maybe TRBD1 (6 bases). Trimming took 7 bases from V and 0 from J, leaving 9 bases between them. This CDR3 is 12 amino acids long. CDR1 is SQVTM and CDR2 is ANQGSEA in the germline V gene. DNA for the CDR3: TGCAGCGCCGGACAGCTGAACACTGAAGCTTTCTTT. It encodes CSAGQLNTEAFF.

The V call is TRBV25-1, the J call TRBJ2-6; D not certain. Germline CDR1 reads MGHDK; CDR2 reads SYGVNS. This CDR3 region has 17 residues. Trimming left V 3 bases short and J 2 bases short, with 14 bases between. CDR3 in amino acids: CASSDPRNGAGANVLTF. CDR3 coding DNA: TGTGCCAGCAGTGACCCTCGGAACGGAGCTGGGGCCAACGTCCTGACTTTC.

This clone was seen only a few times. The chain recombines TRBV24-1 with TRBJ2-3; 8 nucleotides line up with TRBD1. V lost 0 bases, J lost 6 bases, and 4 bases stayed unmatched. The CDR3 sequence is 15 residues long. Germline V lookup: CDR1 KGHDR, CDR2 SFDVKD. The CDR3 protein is CATSDLQDRADTQYF. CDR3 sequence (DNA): TGTGCCACCAGTGATTTGCAGGACAGGGCGGATACGCAGTATTTT.

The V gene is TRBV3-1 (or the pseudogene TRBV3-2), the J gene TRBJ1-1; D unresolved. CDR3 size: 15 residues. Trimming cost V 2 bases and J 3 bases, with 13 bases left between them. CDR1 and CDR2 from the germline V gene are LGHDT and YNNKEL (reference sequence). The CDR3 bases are TGTGCCAGCAGCCAATATCAGACCGGGGACACTGAAGCTTTCTTT. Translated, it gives CASSQYQTGDTEAFF.

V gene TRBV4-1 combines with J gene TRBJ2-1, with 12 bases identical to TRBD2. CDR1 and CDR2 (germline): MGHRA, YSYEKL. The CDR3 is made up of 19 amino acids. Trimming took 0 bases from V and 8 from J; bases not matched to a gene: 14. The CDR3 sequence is CASSQEASGGASRFYEQFF. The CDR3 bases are TGCGCCAGCAGCCAAGAGGCTAGCGGGGGGGCTAGTCGGTTCTATGAGCAGTTCTTC.

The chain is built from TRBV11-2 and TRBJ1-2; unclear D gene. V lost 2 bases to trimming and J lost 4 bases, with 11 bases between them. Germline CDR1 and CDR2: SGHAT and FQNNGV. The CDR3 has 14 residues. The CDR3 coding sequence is TGTGCCAGCAGCTTAAGTCAACGGGGCTATGGCTACACCTTC. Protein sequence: CASSLSQRGYGYTF.

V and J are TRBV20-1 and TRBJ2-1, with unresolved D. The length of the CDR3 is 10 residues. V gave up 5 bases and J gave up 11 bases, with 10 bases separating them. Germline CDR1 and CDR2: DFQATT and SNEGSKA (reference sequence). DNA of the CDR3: TGCAGTGCTTACTTACGAAAGCAGTTCTTC. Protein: CSAYLRKQFF.